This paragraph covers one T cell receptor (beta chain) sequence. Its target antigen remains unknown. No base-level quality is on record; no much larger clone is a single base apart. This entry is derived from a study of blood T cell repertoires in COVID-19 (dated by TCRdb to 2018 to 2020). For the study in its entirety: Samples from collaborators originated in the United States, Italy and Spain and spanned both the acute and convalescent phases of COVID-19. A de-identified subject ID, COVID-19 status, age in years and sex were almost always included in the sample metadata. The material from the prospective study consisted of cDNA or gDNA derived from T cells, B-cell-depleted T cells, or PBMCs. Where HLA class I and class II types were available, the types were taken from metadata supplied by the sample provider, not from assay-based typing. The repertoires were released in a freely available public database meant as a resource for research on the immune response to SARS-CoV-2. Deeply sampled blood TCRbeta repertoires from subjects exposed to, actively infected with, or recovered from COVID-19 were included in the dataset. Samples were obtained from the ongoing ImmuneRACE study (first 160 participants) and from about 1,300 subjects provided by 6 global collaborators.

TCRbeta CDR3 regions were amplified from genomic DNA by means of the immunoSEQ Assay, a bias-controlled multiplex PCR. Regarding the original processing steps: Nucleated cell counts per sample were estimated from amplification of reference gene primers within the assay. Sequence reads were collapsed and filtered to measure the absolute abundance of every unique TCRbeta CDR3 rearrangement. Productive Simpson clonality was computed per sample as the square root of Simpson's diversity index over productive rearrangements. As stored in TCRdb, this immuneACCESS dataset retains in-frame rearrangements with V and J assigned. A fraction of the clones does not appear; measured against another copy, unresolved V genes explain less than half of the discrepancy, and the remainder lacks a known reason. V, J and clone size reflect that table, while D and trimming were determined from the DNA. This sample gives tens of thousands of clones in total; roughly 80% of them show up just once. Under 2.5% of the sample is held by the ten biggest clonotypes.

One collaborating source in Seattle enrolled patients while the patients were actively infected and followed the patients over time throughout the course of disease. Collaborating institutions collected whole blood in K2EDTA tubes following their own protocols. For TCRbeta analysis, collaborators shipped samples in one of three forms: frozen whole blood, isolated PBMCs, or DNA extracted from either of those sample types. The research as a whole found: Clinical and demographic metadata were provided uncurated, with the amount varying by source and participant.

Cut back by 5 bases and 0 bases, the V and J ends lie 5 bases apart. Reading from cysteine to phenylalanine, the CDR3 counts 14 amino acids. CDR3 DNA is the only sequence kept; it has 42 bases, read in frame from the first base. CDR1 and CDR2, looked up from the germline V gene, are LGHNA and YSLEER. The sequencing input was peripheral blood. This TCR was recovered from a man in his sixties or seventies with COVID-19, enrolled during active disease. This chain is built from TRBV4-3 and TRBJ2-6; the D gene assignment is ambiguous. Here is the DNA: TGCGCCAGCAGCGAGTACTCTGGGGCCAACGTCCTGACTTTC. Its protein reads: CASSEYSGANVLTF.